This T cell receptor beta chain comes out of a study of blood T cell repertoires in COVID-19. Background on the study: Italy, Spain and the United States were the sources of the convalescent and acute COVID-19 samples. Sources were T cells, B-cell-depleted T cells, or PBMCs; the material itself was cDNA or gDNA.

Original processing notes: Estimated nucleated cell counts came from reference gene primer amplification. The table came from immunoSEQ multiplex PCR; TCRdb's copy has only in-frame clones and leaves some out. V and J calls and clone size come straight from that table; D and trimming were deduced from the DNA. Of over 300,000 clones listed, almost 85% are singletons. This CDR3 is 15 amino acids long. V shed 5 bases and J shed 1 base, with 12 bases lying between them. Looked up from germline, CDR1 is SGHVS and CDR2 is FQNEAQ. The source is a human donor in a cohort sampled during active COVID-19. Source material: peripheral blood. V and J are TRBV7-8 and TRBJ2-1; unclear D gene. The CDR3 DNA follows: TGTGCCAGCAGCAAAGCCCGGGTTTCCTACAATGAGCAGTTCTTC. Translated: CASSKARVSYNEQFF.